The 24 T cell receptor beta chains below come from one sample, sequenced in a study of response to subunit inactivated influenza vaccine. TCRdb reanalysed the RT-PCR reads using MiXCR and keeps one entry per CDR3 protein. Here the sample spans 500,000 to 600,000 distinct CDR3 sequences, less than 10% being singletons. The starting material was PBMCs from blood, obtained about 24 months after vaccination. The receptors were sampled from a man aged 45 to 70 who received an inactivated influenza vaccine.

The V gene is TRBV7-9, the J gene TRBJ2-1, with D uncertain. The CDR3 covers 13 residues. Between the trimmed V and J ends, which lost 5 bases and 8 bases, there was a span of 13 bases. Per the germline V gene, CDR1 is SEHNR and CDR2 is FQNEAQ (reference sequence). CDR3 nucleotide sequence: TGTGCCAGCAGCATAATTTCTGGAGATGAGCAGTTCTTC. It translates to CASSIISGDEQFF.

The chain carries TRBV28 and TRBJ2-7, with TRBD1 matching 9 bases. Germline trimming cut 6 bases from V and 0 bases from J; bases unmatched to any gene: 6. The CDR3 is 15 residues long. Germline lookup yields CDR1 MDHEN and CDR2 SYDVKM. The CDR3 reads CASRDGTGSSYEQYF. The DNA for the CDR3 is TGTGCCAGCAGGGATGGGACAGGGTCCTCCTACGAGCAGTACTTC.

The chain couples TRBV4-3 to TRBJ2-1; tentative D call: TRBD2 (5 bases). The CDR3 consists of 15 residues. The germline V and J ends were trimmed by 2 bases and 0 bases, with 8 bases remaining between them. Germline CDR1 reads LGHNA; CDR2 reads YSLEER. The CDR3 loop reads CASSQLGVSYNEQFF. CDR3 bases: TGCGCCAGCAGCCAACTCGGGGTCTCCTACAATGAGCAGTTCTTC.

V gene TRBV7-9 combines with J gene TRBJ2-7, with 8 bases aligning to TRBD1. The CDR3 is 17 residues long. With V trimmed by 0 bases and J by 0 bases, 7 bases remained unmatched. Per the germline V gene, CDR1 is SEHNR and CDR2 is FQNEAQ (reference sequence). The CDR3 DNA is TGTGCCAGCAGCTTAGCAGGGACAGGCGGGATCTCCTACGAGCAGTACTTC. This codes for CASSLAGTGGISYEQYF.

This clonotype showed up just a few times. The V call is TRBV29-1, the J call TRBJ2-5; D is uncertain. V was clipped by 5 bases and J by 1 base, with 5 bases between them. The germline V gene has CDR1 SQVTM and CDR2 ANQGSEA. The CDR3 contains 11 residues. This CDR3 is CSVRSQETQYF. The CDR3 DNA follows: TGCAGCGTTAGATCCCAAGAGACCCAGTACTTC.

This clonotype came up a few times. V and J are TRBV7-2 and TRBJ2-2, with a weak D call TRBD2 (5 bases). The germline V gene encodes CDR1 SGHTA and CDR2 FQGNSA. CDR3 size: 15 residues. Deletions cut 4 bases from V and 7 bases from J, with 16 bases between. For the CDR3, the DNA is TGTGCCAGCAGCTGGGGAAGGCTAGCTGGCGGGGAGCTGTTTTTT. Protein sequence: CASSWGRLAGGELFF.

This clonotype was counted a few times. The CDR3 nucleotides read TGCGCCAGCAGCTTAGGCCCACAGGGACCGAACACCGGGGAGCTGTTTTTT. Translating it yields CASSLGPQGPNTGELFF. The chain recombines TRBV5-1 with TRBJ2-2; a weak D match, TRBD1 (6 bases). This CDR3 comprises 17 residues. CDR1 is SGHRS and CDR2 is YFSETQ in the germline V gene. Trimming pared 2 bases from V and 0 bases from J, leaving 14 bases between.

This clonotype was recorded many times. The rearrangement links TRBV7-8 to TRBJ1-5; D is undetermined. The V gene lost 0 bases and the J gene lost 12 bases, with 15 bases spanning the gap. Germline CDR1 reads SGHVS; CDR2 reads FQNEAQ. The CDR3 runs 14 residues. In DNA, the CDR3 is TGTGCCAGCAGCTTAGCATCTGGTGATCCTAGCCAGCATTTT. It translates to CASSLASGDPSQHF.

The chain joins TRBV5-6 to TRBJ1-5; TRBD1 aligns across 7 bases. Per the germline V gene, CDR1 is SGHDT and CDR2 is YYEEEE. This CDR3 region has 14 residues. V trimming: 3 bases; J trimming: 4 bases; junction bases outside the gene matches: 4. Here the CDR3 DNA reads TGTGCCAGCAGCTCTACAGGGGTGAATCAGCCCCAGCATTTT. Amino acids: CASSSTGVNQPQHF.

This clonotype was found a few times. The chain uses TRBV4-1 and TRBJ1-5, with 11 bases matching TRBD1. Unmatched junction bases numbered 5, after V lost 4 bases and J lost 6 bases. The germline CDR1 and CDR2 sequences are MGHRA and YSYEKL. This CDR3 contains 15 residues. Here the CDR3 DNA reads TGCGCCAGCAGCCGAGGACAGGGGGCAGGTCAGCCCCAGCATTTT. Translated: CASSRGQGAGQPQHF.

This clonotype appeared many times. This rearrangement joins TRBV7-2 to TRBJ2-6; D perhaps matches TRBD1 (6 bases). V was trimmed by 2 bases and J by 7 bases, leaving 9 bases between them. Germline loops: CDR1 SGHTA, CDR2 FQGNSA. This CDR3 has 14 amino acids. CDR3 DNA sequence: TGTGCCAGCAGCTTAACAGGGAACGCCAACGTCCTGACTTTC. Translating gives CASSLTGNANVLTF.

The J gene is TRBJ1-1, the V gene TRBV4-1; unclear D gene. The CDR3 is 14 amino acids. Germline V gene sequence: CDR1 MGHRA, CDR2 YSYEKL. Trimming left V 6 bases short and J 1 base short, with 12 bases between. The CDR3 DNA follows: TGCGCCAGCAGTCTGGGAAATACGAACACTGAAGCTTTCTTT. This translates into CASSLGNTNTEAFF.

This clonotype was counted between two and nine times. The chain has TRBV20-1 and TRBJ2-3; 9 bases map to TRBD2. Germline V lookup: CDR1 DFQATT, CDR2 SNEGSKA (reference sequence). The CDR3 consists of 17 residues. The V and J ends lost 3 bases and 2 bases, in that order; junction bases with no gene match: 12. The CDR3 DNA reads as TGCAGTGCTAGGGGAGGAGCGGGAGGTTCCCCCACAGATACGCAGTATTTT. Encoded protein: CSARGGAGGSPTDTQYF.

The chain is built from TRBV21-1 and TRBJ2-1; TRBD1 is taken as the D call from the table, unchecked against the DNA. TRBV21-1 is deemed a pseudogene. The CDR3 consists of 15 residues. CDR3 sequence reads: CASSKEGQGVNEQFF. In DNA form, the CDR3 reads TGTGCCAGCAGCAAAGAGGGACAGGGGGTTAATGAGCAGTTCTTC.

CDR3 bases: TGCGCCAGCAGCTGGGCCCCTAGCGGTTACGAGCAGTACTTC. Amino acids: CASSWAPSGYEQYF. The V gene is TRBV5-1, the J gene TRBJ2-7, with 7 bases that match TRBD2. Per the germline V gene, CDR1 is SGHRS and CDR2 is YFSETQ. CDR3 length: 14 residues. V shed 3 bases, J shed 4 bases, and the junction held 7 bases outside the gene matches.

The chain carries TRBV20-1 and TRBJ1-3, with TRBD1 matching over 7 bases. V lost 0 bases and J lost 0; bases outside the gene matches: 5. The CDR3 sequence is 16 residues long. From germline, CDR1 is DFQATT and CDR2 SNEGSKA (reference sequence). The CDR3 bases are TGCAGTGCTAGAGATACGACAGGGTTCTCTGGAAACACCATATATTTT. Amino acids: CSARDTTGFSGNTIYF.

The genes are TRBV7-2 and TRBJ2-5; 10 nucleotides agree with TRBD2. This CDR3 has 15 residues. Germline V lookup: CDR1 SGHTA, CDR2 FQGNSA. Trimming took 5 bases from V and 3 from J; bases not matched to a gene: 6. This CDR3 reads CASSNRGLAEETQYF. As DNA, the CDR3 is TGTGCCAGCAGCAACCGTGGACTAGCGGAAGAGACCCAGTACTTC.

The sample holds a few counts of this clonotype. This chain links TRBV6-2 or TRBV6-3 with TRBJ1-1, with TRBD1 matching 11 bases. The CDR3 covers 15 residues. The V gene end was trimmed by 8 bases and the J gene end by 5 bases; junction bases not matched to a gene: 10. Germline CDR1 and CDR2: MNHEY and SVGEGT. Written as DNA, the CDR3 is TGTGCCAGCTACCGGGACAGGGGGACGCGGACTGAAGCTTTCTTT. Its protein product is CASYRDRGTRTEAFF.

The chain combines TRBV20-1 with TRBJ1-2; TRBD1 is a possible D gene (6 bases). Trimming stripped 6 bases from V and 4 bases from J, with 12 bases between. This CDR3 contains 12 residues. Germline-derived CDR1 and CDR2 are DFQATT and SNEGSKA (reference sequence). CDR3 protein: CSAPRTAYGYTF. The CDR3 region has the DNA TGCAGTGCACCTCGGACAGCCTATGGCTACACCTTC.

V is TRBV27 and J is TRBJ2-7; D might be TRBD2 (5 bases). Germline loops: CDR1 MNHEY, CDR2 SMNVEV (reference sequence). The V end lost 2 bases, the J end lost 0 bases, and 11 bases lay between the germline ends. The length of the CDR3 is 15 residues. The CDR3 reads CASSLSGALSYEQYF. CDR3 bases: TGTGCCAGCAGTTTAAGCGGAGCCCTCTCCTACGAGCAGTACTTC.

This clonotype was counted a single time. The gene calls are TRBV14 and TRBJ2-6, with unresolved D. V gave up 6 bases and J gave up 1 base, with 10 bases separating them. Germline lookup yields CDR1 SGHDN and CDR2 FVKESK. The CDR3 sequence is 15 residues long. CDR3 DNA sequence: TGTGCCAGCAGGCCCGTGGGTTCTGGGGCCAACGTCCTGACTTTC. Translated: CASRPVGSGANVLTF.

This clonotype was seen at least ten times. V and J are TRBV5-6 and TRBJ1-1; D possibly corresponds to TRBD1 (6 bases). The CDR3 is 15 residues long. V was pared by 4 bases and J by 0 bases, with 13 bases between. Germline V CDR1 and CDR2: SGHDT, YYEEEE. The CDR3 loop is CASSHRQAMNTEAFF. In nucleotides, the CDR3 is TGTGCCAGCAGCCATCGACAGGCGATGAACACTGAAGCTTTCTTT.

This clonotype was detected a few times. The chain joins TRBV5-1 to TRBJ2-1; D call uncertain. This CDR3 has 15 residues. CDR1 and CDR2 from the germline V gene are SGHRS and YFSETQ. The V end was cut by 2 bases, the J end by 0 bases, with 9 bases between. The CDR3 loop is CASSFSTSSYNEQFF. CDR3 sequence (DNA): TGCGCCAGCAGCTTCTCAACGAGCTCCTACAATGAGCAGTTCTTC.

Ten or more counts support this clonotype. V gene TRBV4-2 combines with J gene TRBJ2-3; TRBD2 agrees at 11 bases. The ends lost 0 bases at V and 2 bases at J; junction bases unmatched: 7. From germline, CDR1 is LGHNA and CDR2 YNFKEQ. This CDR3 spans 18 amino acids. CDR3 protein: CASSQDVTSGMVTDTQYF. The CDR3 DNA sequence: TGTGCCAGCAGCCAAGATGTGACTAGCGGGATGGTCACAGATACGCAGTATTTT.